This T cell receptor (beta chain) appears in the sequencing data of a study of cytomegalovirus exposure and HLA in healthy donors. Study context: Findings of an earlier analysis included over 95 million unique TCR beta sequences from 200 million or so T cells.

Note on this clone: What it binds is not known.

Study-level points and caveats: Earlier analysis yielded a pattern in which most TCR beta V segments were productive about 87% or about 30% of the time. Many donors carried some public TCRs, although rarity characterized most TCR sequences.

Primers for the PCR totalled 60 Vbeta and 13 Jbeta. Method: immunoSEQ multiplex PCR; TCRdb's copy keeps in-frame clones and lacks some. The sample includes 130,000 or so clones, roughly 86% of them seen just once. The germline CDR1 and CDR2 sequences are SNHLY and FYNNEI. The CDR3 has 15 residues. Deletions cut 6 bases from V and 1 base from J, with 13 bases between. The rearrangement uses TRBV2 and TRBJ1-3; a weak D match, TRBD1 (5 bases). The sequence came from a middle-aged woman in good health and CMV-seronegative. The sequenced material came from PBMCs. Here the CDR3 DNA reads TGTGCCAGCAGCGCGGGGGGGGGATCTGGAAACACCATATATTTT. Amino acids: CASSAGGGSGNTIYF.